This T cell receptor (beta chain) stems from a study of cytomegalovirus exposure and HLA in healthy donors. General study findings and limits: The presence/absence work took it that sequencing depth was about the same across donors. In an earlier analysis, about 87% or about 30%: the productive usage of most TCR beta V segments. Later on, an analysis showed TCR association rates differing by HLA locus, with DRB1 the most and HLA-C the fewest.

CDR1 is LNHDA, CDR2 SQIVND, per germline (reference sequence). CDR3 size: 18 residues. Trimming removed 7 bases from V and 0 bases from J; junction bases left unmatched: 11. A word on this clone: Its antigen remains unidentified.

The study ran its PCR with 60 Vbeta and 13 Jbeta primers. Produced via immunoSEQ multiplex PCR; TCRdb's table is partial and in-frame only. The sample has about 190,000 clones; around 79% are singletons. The clonotype was recovered from a woman aged 45-59 years in good health and CMV-seronegative. J is TRBJ2-6 and V is TRBV19; 8 bases map to TRBD1. Sequencing input: PBMCs. The CDR3 loop reads CASKTTGVGGSGANVLTF. CDR3 sequence (DNA): TGTGCCAGTAAAACGACAGGGGTAGGGGGCTCTGGGGCCAACGTCCTGACTTTC.